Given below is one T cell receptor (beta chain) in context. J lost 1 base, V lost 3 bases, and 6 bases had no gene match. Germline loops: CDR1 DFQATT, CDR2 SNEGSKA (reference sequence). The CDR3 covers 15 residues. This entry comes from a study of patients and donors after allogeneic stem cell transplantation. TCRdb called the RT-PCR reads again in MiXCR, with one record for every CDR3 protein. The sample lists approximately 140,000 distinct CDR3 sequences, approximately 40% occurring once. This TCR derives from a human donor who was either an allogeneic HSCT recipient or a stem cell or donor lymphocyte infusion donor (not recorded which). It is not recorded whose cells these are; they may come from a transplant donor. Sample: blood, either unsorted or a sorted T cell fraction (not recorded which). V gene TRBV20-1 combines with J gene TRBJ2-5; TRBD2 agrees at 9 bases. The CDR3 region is CSASLLAGPQETQYF. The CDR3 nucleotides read TGCAGTGCTAGTTTACTAGCGGGTCCCCAAGAGACCCAGTACTTC.